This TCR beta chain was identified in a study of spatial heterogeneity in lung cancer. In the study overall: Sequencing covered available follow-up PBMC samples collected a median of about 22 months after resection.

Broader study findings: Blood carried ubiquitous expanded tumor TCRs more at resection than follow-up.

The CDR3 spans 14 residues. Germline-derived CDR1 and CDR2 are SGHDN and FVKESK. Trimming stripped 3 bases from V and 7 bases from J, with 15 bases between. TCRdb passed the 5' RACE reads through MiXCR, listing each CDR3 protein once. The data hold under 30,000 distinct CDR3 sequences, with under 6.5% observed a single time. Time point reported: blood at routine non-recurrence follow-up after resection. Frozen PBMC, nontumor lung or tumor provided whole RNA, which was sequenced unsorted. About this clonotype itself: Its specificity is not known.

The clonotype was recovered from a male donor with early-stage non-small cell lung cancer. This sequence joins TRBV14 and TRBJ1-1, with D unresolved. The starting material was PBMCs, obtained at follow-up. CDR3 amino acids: CASSQFTDLGEAFF. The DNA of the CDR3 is TGTGCCAGCAGCCAGTTTACGGACCTGGGTGAAGCTTTCTTT.